This T cell receptor (beta chain) is drawn from a study of T cells after posttransplantation cyclophosphamide. Assay: immunoSEQ multiplex PCR; the TCRdb copy retains only in-frame clones and omits some. Sampling found tens of thousands of clones, none seen once. There are 18 residues in the CDR3. Per germline, CDR1 SGHVS and CDR2 FQNEAQ. The sequenced sample was PBMCs. The TCR was taken from a man between 45 and 60 years old in good health, CMV-negative, and a related stem cell transplant donor. This sequence joins TRBV7-8 and TRBJ2-5, with D possibly TRBD2 on 6 matching bases. Matching the DNA end better, TRBJ2-7 makes the J call doubtful. The CDR3 region has the DNA TGTGCCAGCAGCCGAAAACTCTCCGGGACTGGCGTTTTCTACGAGCAGTACTTC. Translated, it gives CASSRKLSGTGVFYEQYF.